The clone carrying this T cell receptor (beta chain) has just a few counts. This CDR3 has 13 residues. V was cut by 6 bases and J by 3 bases, with 12 bases left in between. CDR1 is SEHNR and CDR2 is FQNEAQ in the germline V gene (reference sequence). Via MiXCR, TCRdb re-called the 5' RACE reads, giving one row per CDR3 protein. The table includes some 790,000 distinct CDR3 sequences, 18% detected once. The data were obtained in a study of identical twins. This same sample was also part of a study on T cells expressing NK-cell markers. Turning to that study: Topping the CD3+CD56-NKG2C+ fraction as well were these clonotypes, in a few donors.

This chain joins TRBV7-9 and TRBJ2-7; D unclear. The origin of this receptor is a woman between 18 and 30 years old in good health. The specimen was PBMCs. For the CDR3, the DNA is TGTGCCAGCAGTACGAGTTTACTCTACGAGCAGTACTTC. As protein: CASSTSLLYEQYF.